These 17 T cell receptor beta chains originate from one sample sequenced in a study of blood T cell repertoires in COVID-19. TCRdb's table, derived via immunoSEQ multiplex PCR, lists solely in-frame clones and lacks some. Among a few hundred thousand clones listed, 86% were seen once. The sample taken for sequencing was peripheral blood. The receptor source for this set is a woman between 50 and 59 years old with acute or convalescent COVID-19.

CDR3 region: CASSSGQVGTGANVLTF. DNA for the CDR3: TGTGCCAGCAGCTCTGGACAGGTCGGGACTGGGGCCAACGTCCTGACTTTC. The chain joins TRBV3-1 (or the pseudogene TRBV3-2) to TRBJ2-6; TRBD1 matches 7 bases. Germline lookup yields CDR1 LGHDT and CDR2 YNNKEL (reference sequence). The CDR3 covers 17 residues. V lost 5 bases, J lost 2 bases, and 9 bases stayed unmatched.

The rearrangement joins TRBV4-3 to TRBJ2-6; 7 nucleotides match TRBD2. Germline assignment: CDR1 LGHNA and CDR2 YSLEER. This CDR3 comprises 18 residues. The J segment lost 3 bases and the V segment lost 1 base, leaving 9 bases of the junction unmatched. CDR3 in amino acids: CASSQAMGGYSGANVLTF. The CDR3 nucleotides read TGCGCCAGCAGCCAAGCCATGGGGGGGTATAGTGGGGCCAACGTCCTGACTTTC.

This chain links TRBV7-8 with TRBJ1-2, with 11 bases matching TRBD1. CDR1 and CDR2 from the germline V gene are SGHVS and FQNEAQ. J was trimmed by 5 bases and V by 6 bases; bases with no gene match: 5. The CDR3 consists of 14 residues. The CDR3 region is CASSFGTGGYGYTF. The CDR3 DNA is TGTGCCAGCAGTTTCGGGACAGGGGGATATGGCTACACCTTC.

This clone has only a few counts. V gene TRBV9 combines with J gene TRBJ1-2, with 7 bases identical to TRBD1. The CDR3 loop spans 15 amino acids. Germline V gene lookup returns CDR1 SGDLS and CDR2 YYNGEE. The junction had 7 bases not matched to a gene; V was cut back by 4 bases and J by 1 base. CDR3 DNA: TGTGCCAGCAGCAAACGGGACAGTCATAACTATGGCTACACCTTC. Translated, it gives CASSKRDSHNYGYTF.

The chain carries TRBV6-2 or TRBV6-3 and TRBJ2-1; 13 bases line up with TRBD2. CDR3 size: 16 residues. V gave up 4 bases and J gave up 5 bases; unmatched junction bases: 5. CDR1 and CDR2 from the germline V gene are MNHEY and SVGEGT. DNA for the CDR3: TGTGCCAGCAGTTTCACTAGCGGGAGGGTAGACAATGAGCAGTTCTTC. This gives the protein CASSFTSGRVDNEQFF.

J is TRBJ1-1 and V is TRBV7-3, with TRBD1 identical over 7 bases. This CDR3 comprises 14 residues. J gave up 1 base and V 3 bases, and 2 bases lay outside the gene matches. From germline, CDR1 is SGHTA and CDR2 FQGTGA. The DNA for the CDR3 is TGTGCCAGCAGCTTGGGACAGCAGAACACTGAAGCTTTCTTT. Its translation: CASSLGQQNTEAFF.

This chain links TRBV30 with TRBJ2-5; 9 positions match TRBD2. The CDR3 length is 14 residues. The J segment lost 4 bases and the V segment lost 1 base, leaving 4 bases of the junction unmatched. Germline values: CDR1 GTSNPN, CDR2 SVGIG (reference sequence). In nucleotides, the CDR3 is TGTGCCTGGAGTGCGGGACTAGCTGGAGAGACCCAGTACTTC. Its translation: CAWSAGLAGETQYF.

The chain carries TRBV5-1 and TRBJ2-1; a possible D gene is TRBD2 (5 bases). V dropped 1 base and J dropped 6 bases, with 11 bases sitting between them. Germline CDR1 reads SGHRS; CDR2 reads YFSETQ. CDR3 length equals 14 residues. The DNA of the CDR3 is TGCGCCAGCAGCTTGTCGACTATGGTCAATGAGCAGTTCTTC. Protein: CASSLSTMVNEQFF. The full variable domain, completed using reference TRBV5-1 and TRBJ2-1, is KAGVTQTPRYLIKTRGQQVTLSCSPISGHRSVSWYQQTPGQGLQFLFEYFSETQRNKGNFPGRFSGRQFSNSRSEMNVSTLELGDSALYLCASSLSTMVNEQFFGPGTRLTVL.

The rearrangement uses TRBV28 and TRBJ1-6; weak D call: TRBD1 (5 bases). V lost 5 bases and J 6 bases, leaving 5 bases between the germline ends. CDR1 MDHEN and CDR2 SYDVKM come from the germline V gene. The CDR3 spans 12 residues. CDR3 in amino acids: CASSDSNSPLHF. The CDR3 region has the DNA TGTGCCAGCAGTGACAGTAATTCACCCCTCCACTTT.

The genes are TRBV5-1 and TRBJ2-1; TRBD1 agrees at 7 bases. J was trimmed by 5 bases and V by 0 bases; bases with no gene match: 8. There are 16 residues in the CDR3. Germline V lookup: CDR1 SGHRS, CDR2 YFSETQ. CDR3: CASSLAERQGNNEQFF. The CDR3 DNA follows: TGCGCCAGCAGCTTGGCCGAGAGACAGGGTAACAATGAGCAGTTCTTC.

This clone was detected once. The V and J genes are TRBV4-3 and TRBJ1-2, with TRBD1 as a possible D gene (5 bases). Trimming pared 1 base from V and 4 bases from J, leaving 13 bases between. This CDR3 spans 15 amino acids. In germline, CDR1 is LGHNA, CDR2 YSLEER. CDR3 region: CASSQAETAVYGYTF. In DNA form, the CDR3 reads TGCGCCAGCAGCCAAGCTGAGACAGCAGTCTATGGCTACACCTTC.

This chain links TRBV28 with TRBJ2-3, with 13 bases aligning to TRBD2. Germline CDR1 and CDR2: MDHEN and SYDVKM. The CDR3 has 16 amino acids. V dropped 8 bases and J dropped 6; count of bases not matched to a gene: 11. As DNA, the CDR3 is TGTGCCAGCGCTTCTAGGACTAGCGGGAGAGGGGATACGCAGTATTTT. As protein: CASASRTSGRGDTQYF.

The CDR3 DNA follows: TGCGCCAGCAGCCAGCAGGGGGCGGCCTATGGCTACACCTTC. It specifies CASSQQGAAYGYTF. The genes are TRBV4-1 and TRBJ1-2; TRBD1 matches at 8 bases. Germline CDR1 and CDR2: MGHRA and YSYEKL. The CDR3 length is 14 residues. V was pared by 3 bases and J by 4 bases, with 4 bases of the junction left unmatched.

CDR3 residues: CASSLFLAGDSYNEQFF. In nucleotides, the CDR3 is TGTGCCAGTAGTTTGTTTCTAGCGGGAGACTCCTACAATGAGCAGTTCTTC. V and J are TRBV19 and TRBJ2-1, with TRBD2 matching 10 bases. This CDR3 is built from 17 residues. Unmatched junction bases numbered 7, after V lost 5 bases and J lost 0 bases. Germline assignment: CDR1 LNHDA and CDR2 SQIVND (reference sequence).

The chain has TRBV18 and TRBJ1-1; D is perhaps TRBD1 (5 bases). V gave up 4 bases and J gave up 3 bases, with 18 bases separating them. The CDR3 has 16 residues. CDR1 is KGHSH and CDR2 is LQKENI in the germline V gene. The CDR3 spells CASSRTIGGSDTEAFF. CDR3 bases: TGTGCCAGCTCACGTACGATTGGGGGGTCCGACACTGAAGCTTTCTTT.

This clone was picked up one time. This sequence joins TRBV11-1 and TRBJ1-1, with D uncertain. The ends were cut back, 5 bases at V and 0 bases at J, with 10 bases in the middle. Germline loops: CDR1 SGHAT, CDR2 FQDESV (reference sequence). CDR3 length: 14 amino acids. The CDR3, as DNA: TGTGCCAGCAGCCCCCCCCTTATGAACACTGAAGCTTTCTTT. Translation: CASSPPLMNTEAFF.

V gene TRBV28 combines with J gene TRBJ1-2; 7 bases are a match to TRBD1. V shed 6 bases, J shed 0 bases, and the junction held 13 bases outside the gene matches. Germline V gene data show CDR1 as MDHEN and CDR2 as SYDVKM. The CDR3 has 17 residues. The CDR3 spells CASSPPGHRGPNYGYTF. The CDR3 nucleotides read TGTGCCAGCAGCCCGCCGGGACACAGGGGACCTAACTATGGCTACACCTTC.